This T cell receptor (beta chain) was sequenced for a study of CD8 T cells in ankylosing spondylitis. This CDR3 is 15 amino acids long. Germline lookup yields CDR1 MRHNA and CDR2 SNTAGT. Trimming took 5 bases from V and 2 from J, leaving 13 bases between them. TCRdb reprocessed the 5' RACE reads with MiXCR, giving one entry per CDR3 protein. The sample gives nearly 350,000 distinct CDR3 sequences, around 15% of which show up once; approximately 1.1% is in the top ten. The receptor was isolated from a male donor with ankylosing spondylitis or in good health (not recorded which). This chain joins TRBV6-4 and TRBJ1-3; D is ambiguous. Input material: blood, either unsorted or a sorted T cell fraction (not recorded which). CDR3 region: CASSSGSSPGNTIYF. CDR3 nucleotide sequence: TGTGCCAGCAGTTCCGGTTCGTCTCCTGGAAACACCATATATTTT.